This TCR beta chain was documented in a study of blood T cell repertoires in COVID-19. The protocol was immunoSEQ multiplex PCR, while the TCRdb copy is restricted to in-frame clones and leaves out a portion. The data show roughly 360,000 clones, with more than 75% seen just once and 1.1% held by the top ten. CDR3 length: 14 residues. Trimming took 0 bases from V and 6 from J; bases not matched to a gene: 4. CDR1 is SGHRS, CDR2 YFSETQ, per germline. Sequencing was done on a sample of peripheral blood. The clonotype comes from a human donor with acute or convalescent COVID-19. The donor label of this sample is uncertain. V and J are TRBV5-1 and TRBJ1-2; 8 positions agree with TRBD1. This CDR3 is CASSLGNRGNGYTF. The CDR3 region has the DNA TGCGCCAGCAGCTTGGGGAACAGGGGGAATGGCTACACCTTC.